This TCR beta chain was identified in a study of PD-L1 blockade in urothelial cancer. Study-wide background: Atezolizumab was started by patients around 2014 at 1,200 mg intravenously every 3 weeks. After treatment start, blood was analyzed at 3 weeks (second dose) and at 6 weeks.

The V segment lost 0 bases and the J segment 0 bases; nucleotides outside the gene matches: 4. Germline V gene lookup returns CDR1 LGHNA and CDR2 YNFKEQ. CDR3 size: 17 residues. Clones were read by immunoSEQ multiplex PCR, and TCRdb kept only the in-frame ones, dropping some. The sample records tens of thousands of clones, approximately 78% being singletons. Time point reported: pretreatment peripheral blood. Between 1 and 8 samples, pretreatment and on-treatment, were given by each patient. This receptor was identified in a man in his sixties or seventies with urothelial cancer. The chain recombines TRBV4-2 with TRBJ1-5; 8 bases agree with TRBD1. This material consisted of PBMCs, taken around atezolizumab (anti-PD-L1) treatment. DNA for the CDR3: TGTGCCAGCAGCCAAGATCAGGGGGCCCCTAGCAATCAGCCCCAGCATTTT. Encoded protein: CASSQDQGAPSNQPQHF.